These T cell receptor beta chains were read from a single sample in a study of blood T cells in healthy people across ages. One entry per CDR3 protein, called by TCRdb with MiXCR from the 5' RACE reads. The sample includes 700,000 to 800,000 distinct CDR3 sequences, about 42% of them seen just once. Sequencing was performed on blood. Source of these receptors: a woman aged 55-70 years in good health. The CDR3 runs from the conserved cysteine through the conserved F or W. Each record gives: CDR3 DNA, CDR3 protein, J gene, V gene, D gene, clone size. A D gene is named only where the DNA matches it firmly. Clone size is stated in some rows and not others, as once, few, many or a class when expanded.

CDR3 DNA: TGTGCCAGCAGCCTTTTGACGCTAGGAGGACAGGAGACCCAGTACTTC
CDR3 protein: CASSLLTLGGQETQYF
J gene: TRBJ2-5
V gene: TRBV3-1
D gene: -
clone size: once

CDR3 DNA: TGTGCCAGCAGGCCGCCTAGCGGGATTCGTAATGAGCAGTTCTTC
CDR3 protein: CASRPPSGIRNEQFF
J gene: TRBJ2-1
V gene: TRBV6-6
D gene: TRBD2
clone size: -

CDR3 DNA: TGTGCCAGCAGTGGCGGGACCACAGATACGCAGTATTTT
CDR3 protein: CASSGGTTDTQYF
J gene: TRBJ2-3
V gene: TRBV27
D gene: -
clone size: many

CDR3 DNA: TGTGCCAGCAGAGGTTTAGGAAAGGATTATAATTCACCCCTCCACTTT
CDR3 protein: CASRGLGKDYNSPLHF
J gene: TRBJ1-6
V gene: TRBV6-5
D gene: -
clone size: -

CDR3 DNA: TGCGCCAGCAGCCAAGGACTAGCGGGCGCGGGACAAGAGACCCAGTACTTC
CDR3 protein: CASSQGLAGAGQETQYF
J gene: TRBJ2-5
V gene: TRBV5-1
D gene: TRBD2
clone size: few

CDR3 DNA: TGTGCCAGCAGCTTTGGGACTAGCGTATCCTACAATGAGCAGTTCTTC
CDR3 protein: CASSFGTSVSYNEQFF
J gene: TRBJ2-1
V gene: TRBV7-9
D gene: TRBD2
clone size: few

CDR3 DNA: TGTGCCAGCAGTTCGGCGACTCCAACCGTGAGCGAGCAGTACTTC
CDR3 protein: CASSSATPTVSEQYF
J gene: TRBJ2-7
V gene: TRBV6-6
D gene: -
clone size: -

CDR3 DNA: TGTGCCATCAGTGAGTCGACCCAGGGGATCTACAATGAGCAGTACTTC
CDR3 protein: CAISESTQGIYNEQYF
J gene: TRBJ2-4
V gene: TRBV10-3
D gene: -
clone size: -

CDR3 DNA: TGTGCCAGCAGCTCCGGGACCAAAGATACGCAGTATTTT
CDR3 protein: CASSSGTKDTQYF
J gene: TRBJ2-3
V gene: TRBV7-6
D gene: -
clone size: -

CDR3 DNA: TGTGCCACCAGTGACCCGAACAGGGGGCGCATCACCGGGGAGCTGTTTTTT
CDR3 protein: CATSDPNRGRITGELFF
J gene: TRBJ2-2
V gene: TRBV24-1
D gene: TRBD1
clone size: -

CDR3 DNA: TGCGCCAGCAGCTTGACGTACAGAGAAAACTATGGCTACACCTTC
CDR3 protein: CASSLTYRENYGYTF
J gene: TRBJ1-2
V gene: TRBV5-1
D gene: -
clone size: -